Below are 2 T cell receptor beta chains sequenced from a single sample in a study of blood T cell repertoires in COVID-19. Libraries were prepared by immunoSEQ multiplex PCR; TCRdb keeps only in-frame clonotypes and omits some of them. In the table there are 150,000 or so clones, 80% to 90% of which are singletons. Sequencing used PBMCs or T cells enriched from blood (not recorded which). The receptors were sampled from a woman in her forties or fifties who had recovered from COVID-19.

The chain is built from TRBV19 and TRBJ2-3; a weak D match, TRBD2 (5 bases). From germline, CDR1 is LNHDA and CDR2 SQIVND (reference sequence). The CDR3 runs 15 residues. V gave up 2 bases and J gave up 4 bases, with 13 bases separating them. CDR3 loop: CASSISVLAPDTQYF. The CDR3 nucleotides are TGTGCCAGTAGTATATCCGTCCTAGCTCCAGATACGCAGTATTTT.

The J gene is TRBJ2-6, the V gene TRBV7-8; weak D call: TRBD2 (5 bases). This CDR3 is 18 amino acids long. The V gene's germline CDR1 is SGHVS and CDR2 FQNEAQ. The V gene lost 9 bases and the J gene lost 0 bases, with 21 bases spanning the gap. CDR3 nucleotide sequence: TGTGCCAGTACCTCTTCCGGGGAGTTATACTCTGGGGCCAACGTCCTGACTTTC. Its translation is CASTSSGELYSGANVLTF. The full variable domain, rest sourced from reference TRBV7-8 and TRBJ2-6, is GAGVSQSPRYKVAKRGQDVALRCDPISGHVSLFWYQQALGQGPEFLTYFQNEAQLDKSGLPSDRFFAERPEGSVSTLKIQRTQQEDSAVYLCASTSSGELYSGANVLTFGAGSRLTVL.